The 5 T cell receptor beta chains in this list originate from one sample, sequenced in a study of blood T cell repertoires in COVID-19. The assay was immunoSEQ multiplex PCR, and TCRdb's table has in-frame clones only and misses some. The sample records under 150,000 clones, 86% being singletons. Sequencing was done on a sample of PBMCs or T cells enriched from blood (not recorded which). These receptors came from a woman aged 45-59 years who had recovered from COVID-19.

This clone was observed a single time. The chain has TRBV27 and TRBJ2-5; a possible D gene is TRBD1 (5 bases). The CDR3 consists of 13 residues. Germline V gives CDR1 MNHEY, CDR2 SMNVEV (reference sequence). Trimming removed 3 bases from V and 1 base from J, with 6 bases in between. The CDR3 is CASSFGAQETQYF. CDR3 bases: TGTGCCAGCAGTTTTGGGGCCCAAGAGACCCAGTACTTC.

The rearrangement joins TRBV15 to TRBJ1-2, with D perhaps TRBD1 (5 bases). Germline CDR1 reads LNHNV; CDR2 reads YYDKDF (reference sequence). Trimming stripped 1 base from V and 2 bases from J, with 11 bases between. This CDR3 is 15 amino acids long. The CDR3 region has the DNA TGTGCCACCAGCAGAGGGGCAGGGCCCAACTATGGCTACACCTTC. Residues: CATSRGAGPNYGYTF.

V is TRBV7-2 and J is TRBJ2-7; 14 bases match TRBD2. V dropped 6 bases and J dropped 0; count of bases not matched to a gene: 7. The CDR3 is 17 amino acids. Germline assignment: CDR1 SGHTA and CDR2 FQGNSA. CDR3 DNA: TGTGCCAGCAGTAGACTAGCGGGGGGGACATACTCCTACGAGCAGTACTTC. Protein sequence: CASSRLAGGTYSYEQYF.

This chain uses TRBV12-3 or TRBV12-4 with TRBJ2-1, with a possible D match to TRBD1 (6 bases). Trimming pared 7 bases from V and 4 bases from J, leaving 8 bases between. CDR3 size: 12 residues. Here the CDR3 DNA reads TGTGCCAGCACGCAGGGGTACAATGAGCAGTTCTTC. Protein product: CASTQGYNEQFF.

V usage is TRBV4-1 and J usage is TRBJ2-3; TRBD2 aligns across 8 bases. This CDR3 has 16 amino acids. CDR1 and CDR2 from the germline V gene are MGHRA and YSYEKL. V shed 0 bases, J shed 0 bases, and the junction held 2 bases outside the gene matches. CDR3 region: CASSQDVAGSTDTQYF. The DNA of the CDR3 is TGCGCCAGCAGCCAAGATGTAGCGGGGAGCACAGATACGCAGTATTTT.